These 6 T cell receptor beta chains share one sample of origin, sequenced in a study of vaccination effects on CD4 cells after COVID-19. Measured with immunoSEQ multiplex PCR; TCRdb has only the in-frame clones, and not every one. Counted here are tens of thousands of clones, around 72% occurring once; the ten biggest clones make up 6.5% to 7.5%. Antigens for these TCRs are unknown. Following an approximately ten-day culture, CD4+ T cells were purified. The infection with SARS-CoV-2 (confirmed by PCR) occurred in this person between March and December 2020. It was two doses of either the BNT162b2 or mRNA-1273 vaccine that participants received. The sample here was CD4+ T cells from PBMCs cultured without peptide, taken after COVID-19 vaccination. These TCRs come from a human donor who had a prior SARS-CoV-2 infection.

This chain joins TRBV15 and TRBJ2-3; 7 bases are a match to TRBD2. V shed 8 bases, J shed 6 bases, and the junction held 23 bases outside the gene matches. Germline CDR1 is LNHNV and CDR2 is YYDKDF (reference sequence). The CDR3 extends over 18 amino acids. In nucleotides, the CDR3 is TGTGCCACCCGATTTTTTGTGGTAGCGGGTATTCCTCGGGATACGCAGTATTTT. As protein: CATRFFVVAGIPRDTQYF. Together with reference TRBV15 and TRBJ2-3, the CDR3 gives the full variable domain: DAMVIQNPRYQVTQFGKPVTLSCSQTLNHNVMYWYQQKSSQAPKLLFHYYDKDFNNEADTPDNFQSRRPNTSFCFLDIRSPGLGDTAMYLCATRFFVVAGIPRDTQYFGPGTRLTVL.

The chain employs TRBV2 and TRBJ1-5; D is uncertain. The CDR3 consists of 13 residues. Trimming pared 1 base from V and 6 bases from J, leaving 7 bases between. Per germline, CDR1 SNHLY and CDR2 FYNNEI. The CDR3 DNA reads TGTGCCAGCAGTGAAGATAATGGTCAGCCCCAGCATTTT. It translates to CASSEDNGQPQHF.

This chain uses TRBV15 with TRBJ2-7, with D possibly matching TRBD2 (5 bases). Looked up from germline, CDR1 is LNHNV and CDR2 is YYDKDF (reference sequence). This CDR3 contains 15 residues. V gave up 3 bases and J gave up 3 bases, with 15 bases separating them. CDR3 in amino acids: CATSRTISRNYEQYF. The CDR3 coding sequence is TGTGCCACCAGCAGGACTATTTCACGGAACTACGAGCAGTACTTC.

This clone showed up just a few times. The chain recombines TRBV5-1 with TRBJ1-6; possible D gene TRBD1, 5 bases. This CDR3 region has 14 residues. V dropped 4 bases and J dropped 14 bases, with 19 bases sitting between them. Looked up from germline, CDR1 is SGHRS and CDR2 is YFSETQ. The CDR3 nucleotides read TGCGCCAGCAGCGAGGGACCCTCTGCATTGGCCCTCCACTTT. Amino acids: CASSEGPSALALHF.

The rearrangement uses TRBV7-9 and TRBJ1-2; D is ambiguous. Trimming stripped 5 bases from V and 2 bases from J, with 15 bases between. Germline CDR1 and CDR2: SEHNR and FQNEAQ (reference sequence). The CDR3 is made up of 15 amino acids. CDR3 bases: TGTGCCAGCAGCGCCCTCCGGGTCGTGAACTATGGCTACACCTTC. It specifies CASSALRVVNYGYTF.

This chain links TRBV4-2 with TRBJ2-7, with TRBD2 matching 14 bases. The CDR3 spans 15 residues. Germline CDR1 reads LGHNA; CDR2 reads YNFKEQ. V lost 5 bases and J lost 8; bases outside the gene matches: 8. CDR3 protein: CASSGWTSGGSKQYF. The CDR3 region has the DNA TGTGCCAGCAGCGGATGGACTAGCGGGGGGTCTAAGCAGTACTTC.